Listed below are T cell receptor beta chains from one sample, sequenced in a study of blood T cell repertoires in COVID-19. Libraries were prepared by immunoSEQ multiplex PCR; TCRdb keeps only in-frame clonotypes and omits some of them. This table holds around 100,000 clones, about 89% found once. Sequenced input: peripheral blood. The receptors here all came from a woman in her sixties with acute or convalescent COVID-19. CDR3s include the opening cysteine and the closing phenylalanine or tryptophan. A D gene is named only where the DNA matches it firmly. Rows may omit the clone size; those that give it use once, few, many or a size class.

TRBV5-1	NA	NA	TRBJ2-7	CASSFTGTYEQYF
TRBV15	NA	TRBD1	TRBJ2-7	CATSIDRVRQYF
TRBV5-1	NA	NA	TRBJ2-6	CALLGRSLPPAGANVLTF
TRBV14	once	TRBD1	TRBJ1-2	CASSPRTGVVSYGYTF
TRBV11-2	NA	NA	TRBJ2-2	CASSRVTTVNTGELFF
TRBV9	NA	NA	TRBJ1-1	CASSVSDISSTEAFF
TRBV7-9	NA	NA	TRBJ2-4	CASTGSSGYIQYF
TRBV9	NA	TRBD2	TRBJ2-5	CASSAGTSGRETQYF
TRBV6-5	NA	NA	TRBJ1-5	CASSRQNNQPQHF
TRBV6-2/TRBV6-3	NA	TRBD2	TRBJ2-1	CASSYQTSGDNEQFF
TRBV9	NA	TRBD1	TRBJ1-2	CASSPGTGETYGYTF
TRBV29-1	NA	TRBD1	TRBJ2-1	CSERQGGEQFF
TRBV9	NA	NA	TRBJ1-4	CASSVGEGRYEKLFF
TRBV27	NA	NA	TRBJ2-3	CASTFRGGPTDTQYF
TRBV28	few	NA	TRBJ2-5	CASRWVSVETQYF
TRBV19	NA	NA	TRBJ1-1	CATSPGLFGTEAFF
TRBV19	NA	TRBD1	TRBJ1-5	CASSPDRAQPQHF
TRBV10-3	NA	NA	TRBJ1-3	CAISESRDSSPKTGNTIYF
TRBV5-1	NA	NA	TRBJ1-1	CASSLGHLNTEAFF
TRBV21-1	NA	NA	TRBJ1-1	CASRATGLTEAFF
TRBV7-9	NA	NA	TRBJ1-1	CASSSAGEGAEAFF
TRBV2	NA	TRBD2	TRBJ2-7	CASTLTASGSPYEQYF
TRBV2	NA	NA	TRBJ1-2	CASRGLVTNYGYTF
TRBV28	NA	NA	TRBJ2-4	CASSFQGKGKIGQYF
TRBV6-6	NA	NA	TRBJ1-1	CASSLVGGNTEAFF
TRBV5-4	NA	TRBD1	TRBJ1-2	CASSQGQNYGYTF
TRBV30	once	TRBD2	TRBJ2-1	CASLGGKASYNEQFF
TRBV14	NA	NA	TRBJ1-2	CASSQDIGSFSWRDGYTF
TRBV19	NA	NA	TRBJ1-1	CASSILGPGTEAFF
TRBV6-5	NA	NA	TRBJ1-3	CASSLTGSSGNTIYF
TRBV6-6	NA	TRBD1	TRBJ1-1	CASSLGQVTHRWLNTEAFF
TRBV4-1	NA	TRBD1	TRBJ2-7	CASSQTPGGQGATYEQYF
TRBV19	NA	NA	TRBJ1-2	CALGSENYGYTF
TRBV5-8	NA	NA	TRBJ1-5	CASRGLGNQPQHF
TRBV7-2	NA	NA	TRBJ2-6	CASSFSSGANVLTF
TRBV3-1/TRBV3-2	NA	NA	TRBJ2-1	CASSQGSWGLNEQFF
TRBV7-8	NA	NA	TRBJ2-1	CASSGLYNEQFF